This T cell receptor beta chain was found in a study of blood T cells in healthy people across ages. Germline-derived CDR1 and CDR2 are MRHNA and SNTAGT. V lost 3 bases and J 5 bases, leaving 10 bases between the germline ends. The CDR3 runs to 13 residues. A sample-barcoded 5' primer and a J-beta primer mix were used in a second PCR of about 7 to 12 cycles. TCRdb re-called the 5' RACE reads with MiXCR, one entry per CDR3 protein. Here the sample spans around 800,000 distinct CDR3 sequences, about 55% being singletons. Input material: blood. V is TRBV6-4 and J is TRBJ1-2; TRBD1 is a possible D gene (6 bases). This sequence was found in an older man in good health. CDR3 nucleotide sequence: TGTGCCAGCAGTGAAGGCAGGGGTTATGGCTACACCTTC. This codes for CASSEGRGYGYTF.